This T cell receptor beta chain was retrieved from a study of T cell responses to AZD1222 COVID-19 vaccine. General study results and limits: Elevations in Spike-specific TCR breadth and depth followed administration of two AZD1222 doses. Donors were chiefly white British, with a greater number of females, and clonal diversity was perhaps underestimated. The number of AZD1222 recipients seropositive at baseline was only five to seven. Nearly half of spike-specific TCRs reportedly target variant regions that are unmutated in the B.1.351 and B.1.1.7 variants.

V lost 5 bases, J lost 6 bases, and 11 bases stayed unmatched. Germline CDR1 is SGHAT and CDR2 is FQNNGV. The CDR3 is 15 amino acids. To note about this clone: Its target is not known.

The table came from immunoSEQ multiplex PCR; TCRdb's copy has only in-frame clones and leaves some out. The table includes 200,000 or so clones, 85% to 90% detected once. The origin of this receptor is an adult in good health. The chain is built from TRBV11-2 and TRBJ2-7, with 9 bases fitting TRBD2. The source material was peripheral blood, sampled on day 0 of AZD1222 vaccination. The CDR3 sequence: CASSGSGGPLLEQYF. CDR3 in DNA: TGTGCCAGCAGCGGTAGCGGGGGTCCCCTCCTCGAGCAGTACTTC. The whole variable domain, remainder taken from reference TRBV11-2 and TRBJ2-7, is EAGVAQSPRYKIIEKRQSVAFWCNPISGHATLYWYQQILGQGPKLLIQFQNNGVVDDSQLPKDRFSAERLKGVDSTLKIQPAKLEDSAVYLCASSGSGGPLLEQYFGPGTRLTVT.